The sequence of this T cell receptor beta chain was determined in a study of T cells in Graves' hyperthyroidism and ophthalmopathy. Study-level results: Peripheral blood also featured most of the thyroid clonotypes expanded above 0.001. Ophthalmopathy prediction by the model preceded onset by a median approximately 6.1 months.

Remarks on this clonotype: What it binds is not known. One base away lies a much larger clone, so this may be a sequencing read error.

Source material for PBMCs was about 10 ml fresh peripheral blood. RNA transcripts gave rise to amplified TCR beta CDR3 regions. HTBI primers were used for first-round RT-PCR of the TCR CDR3. TCRdb reprocessed the multiplex PCR reads with MiXCR, giving one entry per CDR3 protein. The sample shows about 350,000 distinct CDR3 sequences, approximately 15% of them seen only once. Specimen: blood. This clonotype originated in a woman in her thirties with Graves' hyperthyroidism.

CDR3 nucleotides: TGTGCTAGCAGCTTCCGGGACACCCAAGAGACCCAGTCCTTC. This encodes CASSFRDTQETQSF. The rearrangement uses TRBV7-7 and TRBJ2-5, with a tentative D call TRBD1 (6 bases). Germline-derived CDR1 and CDR2 are SSHAT and FNYEAQ (reference sequence). The CDR3 spans 14 residues.